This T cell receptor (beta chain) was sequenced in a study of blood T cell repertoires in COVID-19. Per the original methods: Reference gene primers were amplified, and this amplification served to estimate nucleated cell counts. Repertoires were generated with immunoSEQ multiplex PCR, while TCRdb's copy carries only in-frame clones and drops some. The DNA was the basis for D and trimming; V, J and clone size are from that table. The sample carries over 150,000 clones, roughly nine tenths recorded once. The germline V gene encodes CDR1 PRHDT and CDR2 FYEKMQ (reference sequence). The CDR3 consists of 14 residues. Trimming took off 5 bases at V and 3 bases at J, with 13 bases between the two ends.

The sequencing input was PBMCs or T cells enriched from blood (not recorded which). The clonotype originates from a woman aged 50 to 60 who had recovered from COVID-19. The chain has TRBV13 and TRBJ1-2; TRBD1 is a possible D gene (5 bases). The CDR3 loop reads CASSLAGWDYGYTF. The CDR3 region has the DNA TGTGCCAGCAGCCTAGCAGGGTGGGACTATGGCTACACCTTC.